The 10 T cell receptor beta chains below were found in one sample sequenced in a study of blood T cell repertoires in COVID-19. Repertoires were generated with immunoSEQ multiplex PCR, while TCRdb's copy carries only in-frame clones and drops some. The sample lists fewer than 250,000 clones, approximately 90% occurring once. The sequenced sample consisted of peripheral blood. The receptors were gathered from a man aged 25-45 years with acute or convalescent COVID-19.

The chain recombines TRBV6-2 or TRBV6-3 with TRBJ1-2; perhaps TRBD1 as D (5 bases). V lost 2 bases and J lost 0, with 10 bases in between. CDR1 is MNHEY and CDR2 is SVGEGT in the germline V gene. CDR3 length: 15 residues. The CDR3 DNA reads TGTGCCAGCAGTTACAGTAGGGGCGCTAACTATGGCTACACCTTC. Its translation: CASSYSRGANYGYTF.

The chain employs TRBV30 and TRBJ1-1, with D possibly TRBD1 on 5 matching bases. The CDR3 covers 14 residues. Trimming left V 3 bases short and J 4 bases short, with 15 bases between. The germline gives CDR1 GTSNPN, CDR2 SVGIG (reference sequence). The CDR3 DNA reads TGTGCCTGGAGATTACAGGTCTCGGGCACTGAAGCTTTCTTT. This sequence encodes CAWRLQVSGTEAFF.

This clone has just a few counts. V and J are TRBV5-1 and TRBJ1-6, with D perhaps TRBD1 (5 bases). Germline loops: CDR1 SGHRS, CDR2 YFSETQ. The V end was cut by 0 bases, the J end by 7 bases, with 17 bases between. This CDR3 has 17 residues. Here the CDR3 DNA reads TGCGCCAGCAGCTTGGCCCCCGGCGGGGGAGAGAATTCACCCCTCCACTTT. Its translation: CASSLAPGGGENSPLHF.

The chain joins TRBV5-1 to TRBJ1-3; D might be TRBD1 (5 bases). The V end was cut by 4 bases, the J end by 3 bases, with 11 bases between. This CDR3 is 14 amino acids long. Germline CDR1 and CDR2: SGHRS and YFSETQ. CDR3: CASSPGGVGNTIYF. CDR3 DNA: TGCGCCAGCAGCCCCGGGGGGGTTGGAAACACCATATATTTT.

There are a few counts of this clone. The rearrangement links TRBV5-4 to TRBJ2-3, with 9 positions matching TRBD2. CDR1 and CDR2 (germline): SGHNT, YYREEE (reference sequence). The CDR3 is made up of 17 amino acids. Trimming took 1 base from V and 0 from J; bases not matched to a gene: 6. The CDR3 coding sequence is TGTGCCAGCAGCTTGAGGCTAGCGGGGTCTAGCACAGATACGCAGTATTTT. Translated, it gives CASSLRLAGSSTDTQYF.

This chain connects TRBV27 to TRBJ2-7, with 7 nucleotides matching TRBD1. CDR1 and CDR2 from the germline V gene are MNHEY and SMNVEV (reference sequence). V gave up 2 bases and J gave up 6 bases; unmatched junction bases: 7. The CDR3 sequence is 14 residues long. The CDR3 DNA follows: TGTGCCAGCAGTTTAAGACAGGGTCGGTCCGAGCAGTACTTC. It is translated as CASSLRQGRSEQYF.

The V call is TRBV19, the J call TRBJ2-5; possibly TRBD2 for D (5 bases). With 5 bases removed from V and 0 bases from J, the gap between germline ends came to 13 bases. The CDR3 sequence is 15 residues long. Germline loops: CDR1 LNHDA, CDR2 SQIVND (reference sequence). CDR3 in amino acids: CASSRGDSNQETQYF. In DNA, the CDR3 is TGTGCCAGTAGTCGGGGAGACTCTAACCAAGAGACCCAGTACTTC.

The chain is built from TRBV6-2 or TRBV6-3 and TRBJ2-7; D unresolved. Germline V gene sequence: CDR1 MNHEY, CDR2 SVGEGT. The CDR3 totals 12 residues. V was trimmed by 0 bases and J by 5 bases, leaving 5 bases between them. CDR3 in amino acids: CASSYSAHEQYF. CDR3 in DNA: TGTGCCAGCAGTTACTCGGCCCACGAGCAGTACTTC.

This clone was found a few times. Here the CDR3 DNA reads TGTGCCAGCAGCCAAGCCCCGGGAGTATACAATGAGCAGTTCTTC. Its protein is CASSQAPGVYNEQFF. The J gene is TRBJ2-1, the V gene TRBV3-1 (or the pseudogene TRBV3-2); the D gene is possibly TRBD2 (6 bases). Deletions cut 1 base from V and 4 bases from J, with 11 bases between. Germline V lookup: CDR1 LGHDT, CDR2 YNNKEL (reference sequence). The CDR3 covers 15 residues.

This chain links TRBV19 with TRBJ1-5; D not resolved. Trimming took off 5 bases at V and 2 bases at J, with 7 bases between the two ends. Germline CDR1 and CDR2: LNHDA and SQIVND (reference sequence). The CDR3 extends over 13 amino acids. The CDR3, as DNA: TGTGCCAGTAGTGGGAGGGGCAATCAGCCCCAGCATTTT. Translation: CASSGRGNQPQHF. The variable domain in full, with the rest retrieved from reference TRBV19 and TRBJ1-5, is DGGITQSPKYLFRKEGQNVTLSCEQNLNHDAMYWYRQDPGQGLRLIYYSQIVNDFQKGDIAEGYSVSREKKESFPLTVTSAQKNPTAFYLCASSGRGNQPQHFGDGTRLSIL.